This is a list of T cell receptor beta chains from one sample in a study of metastatic and nonmetastatic thyroid tumors. TCRdb re-analyzed the PCR reads through MiXCR. The sample lists approximately 15,000 clones; 23% were seen once. What was sequenced was adjacent normal tissue. Source of these receptors: a female donor with papillary thyroid cancer or a benign thyroid nodule (not recorded which). Some clones in this sample may be carry-over from other donors' samples. Both conserved end residues are part of each CDR3. Fields, in order: D gene, V gene, clone size, J gene, CDR3 protein, CDR3 DNA. D genes are given only for firm matches. Where a row states a size, it is once, few, many or the class of an expanded clone; other rows omit it.

-	TRBV12-3/TRBV12-4	medium-sized	TRBJ2-7	CASSLLLAGEQYF	TGTGCCAGCAGTTTACTACTAGCCGGCGAGCAGTACTTC
TRBD1	TRBV11-2	-	TRBJ1-2	CVSRPARGYGYTF	TGTGTCAGCAGACCCGCCAGGGGGTATGGCTACACCTTC
TRBD1	TRBV25-1	few	TRBJ2-3	CASSGTGTGHADTQYF	TGTGCCAGCAGTGGTACCGGGACAGGGCATGCAGATACGCAGTATTTT
TRBD2	TRBV11-2	-	TRBJ2-1	CASSRSASGSWNEQFF	TGTGCCAGCAGCCGATCAGCTAGCGGGAGCTGGAATGAGCAGTTCTTC
-	TRBV5-5	once	TRBJ2-1	CASSGGTAYNEQFF	TGTGCCAGCAGCGGGGGGACAGCCTACAATGAGCAGTTCTTC
-	TRBV27	medium-sized	TRBJ1-1	CASSSTGRLNTEAFF	TGTGCCAGCAGTTCAACGGGACGGTTGAACACTGAAGCTTTCTTT
-	TRBV6-1	few	TRBJ1-5	CASQLTSYSNQHQHF	TGTGCCAGCCAATTGACCTCATATAGCAATCAGCACCAGCATTTT
-	TRBV20-1	many	TRBJ2-3	CSARLSGPADTQYF	TGCAGTGCTAGACTCTCGGGGCCTGCCGATACGCAGTATTTT
TRBD1	TRBV5-5	many	TRBJ1-4	CASSFRTGDNEKLFF	TGTGCCAGCAGCTTCCGGACAGGAGATAATGAAAAACTGTTTTTT
-	TRBV7-3	medium-sized	TRBJ2-2	CASSLRGQGQTGELFF	TGTGCCAGCAGCTTAAGGGGGCAGGGCCAGACCGGGGAGCTGTTTTTT
-	TRBV11-1	-	TRBJ2-3	CAILSPGPGKTYTQYF	TGTGCCATCCTCAGCCCGGGACCAGGGAAGACATATACGCAGTATTTT
-	TRBV14	-	TRBJ2-6	CASSPWPESSGANVLTF	TGTGCCAGCAGCCCCTGGCCGGAGAGCTCTGGGGCCAACGTCCTGACTTTC
-	TRBV12-3/TRBV12-4	medium-sized	TRBJ2-2	CASGQGLDTGELFF	TGTGCCAGCGGGCAAGGGCTCGACACCGGGGAGCTGTTTTTT
-	TRBV11-2	medium-sized	TRBJ2-1	CASSPSSVGEQFF	TGTGCCAGCAGCCCCTCTAGCGTCGGTGAGCAGTTCTTC
-	TRBV4-2	many	TRBJ1-2	CASSTPGPKRAYGYTF	TGTGCCAGCAGCACTCCCGGGCCTAAAAGGGCCTATGGCTACACCTTC
-	TRBV11-3	many	TRBJ1-1	CASSLDLLNTEAFF	TGTGCCAGCAGCTTAGATCTTTTGAACACTGAAGCTTTCTTT
-	TRBV12-3/TRBV12-4	many	TRBJ1-2	CASSRTANYGYTF	TGCGCCAGCAGTCGGACAGCTAACTATGGCTACACCTTC
-	TRBV30	few	TRBJ1-4	CAWSEQPNEKLFF	TGTGCCTGGAGTGAACAGCCGAATGAAAAACTGTTTTTT
-	TRBV19	few	TRBJ1-5	CASSTTTGSSQPQHF	TGTGCCAGTAGTACCACCACAGGGTCTTCTCAGCCCCAGCATTTT
-	TRBV6-1	few	TRBJ2-1	CASNVWQTIYNEQFF	TGTGCCAGCAACGTATGGCAGACCATCTACAATGAGCAGTTCTTC
-	TRBV20-1	medium-sized	TRBJ2-7	CSERELRTHEQYF	TGCAGTGAAAGAGAGCTACGCACCCACGAGCAGTACTTC
TRBD1	TRBV20-1	-	TRBJ2-3	CSATPRGRTDTQYF	TGCAGTGCAACCCCCAGGGGGCGGACAGATACGCAGTATTTT
TRBD2	TRBV20-1	-	TRBJ2-7	CSATGLAGYEQYF	TGCAGTGCTACAGGACTAGCGGGTTACGAGCAGTACTTC
-	TRBV27	few	TRBJ2-7	CASSVGAGAEQYF	TGTGCCAGCAGCGTAGGGGCAGGGGCTGAGCAGTACTTC
-	TRBV7-7	many	TRBJ2-3	CASSLSGTDTQYF	TGTGCCAGCAGCTTATCCGGGACAGATACGCAGTATTTT
-	TRBV6-2/TRBV6-3	-	TRBJ2-5	CASNGQSGETQYF	TGTGCCAGCAATGGACAATCCGGGGAGACCCAGTACTTC
-	TRBV7-2	few	TRBJ2-7	CANSLSSSSYEQYF	TGTGCCAACAGCCTCTCAAGTAGCTCCTACGAGCAGTACTTC
-	TRBV20-1	-	TRBJ1-2	CSARDSTTDDQNYGYTF	TGCAGTGCTAGAGATTCTACCACCGACGACCAAAACTATGGCTACACCTTC
TRBD1	TRBV18	-	TRBJ2-1	CASSQDRGRVDNEQFF	TGTGCCAGCTCACAGGACAGGGGGAGGGTGGACAATGAGCAGTTCTTC
TRBD2	TRBV27	-	TRBJ2-7	CASSRGDETYEQYF	TGTGCCAGCAGTCGGGGGGACGAGACCTACGAGCAGTACTTC
TRBD2	TRBV20-1	-	TRBJ2-7	CSARDGEGGPYEQYF	TGCAGTGCTAGAGATGGGGAGGGAGGGCCTTATGAGCAGTACTTC
-	TRBV7-9	many	TRBJ1-1	CASSLAGNEAFF	TGTGCCAGCAGCTTAGCGGGCAATGAAGCTTTCTTT
-	TRBV4-1	-	TRBJ1-6	CASSQDREWSPLHF	TGCGCCAGCAGCCAAGACAGGGAATGGTCACCCCTCCACTTT
-	TRBV20-1	-	TRBJ1-4	CSARVSYEKLFF	TGCAGTGCTAGAGTGTCATATGAAAAACTGTTTTTC
TRBD1	TRBV24-1	-	TRBJ1-2	CATSDMTGVLHGYTF	TGTGCCACCAGTGATATGACAGGGGTCCTCCATGGCTACACCTTC
-	TRBV7-9	many	TRBJ2-7	CASSQTGFALGEQYF	TGTGCCAGCAGCCAAACAGGGTTCGCCCTTGGCGAGCAGTACTTC
-	TRBV9	-	TRBJ1-2	CASSVGRGADYGYTF	TGTGCCAGCAGCGTAGGGAGGGGGGCGGACTATGGCTACACCTTC
-	TRBV2	-	TRBJ1-6	CASNDRGPLHF	TGTGCCAGCAACGACCGGGGCCCGCTCCACTTT
TRBD1	TRBV28	-	TRBJ2-7	CASSADRGGEQYF	TGTGCCAGCTCGGCGGACAGGGGAGGCGAGCAGTACTTC
-	TRBV5-1	-	TRBJ2-7	CASSLVQDYGQYF	TGCGCCAGCAGCTTGGTGCAGGACTACGGGCAGTACTTC
TRBD1	TRBV12-3/TRBV12-4	medium-sized	TRBJ1-2	CASSKGQGGYTF	TGTGCCAGCAGTAAGGGACAGGGTGGCTACACCTTC
TRBD2	TRBV12-3/TRBV12-4	-	TRBJ2-2	CARPTSGTEHRGAVF	TGTGCCCGACCCACTAGCGGGACCGAACACCGGGGAGCTGTTTTT
-	TRBV29-1	many	TRBJ2-1	CSVGGGALGNEQFF	TGCAGCGTTGGGGGGGGGGCGTTGGGCAATGAGCAGTTCTTC
TRBD1	TRBV28	medium-sized	TRBJ1-3	CATRPDREDTIYF	TGTGCCACCAGGCCGGACAGGGAAGACACCATATATTTT
-	TRBV6-5	few	TRBJ2-3	CASSYGVADTQYF	TGTGCCAGCAGTTACGGGGTCGCAGATACGCAGTATTTT
TRBD2	TRBV28	medium-sized	TRBJ2-7	CASSPSGGYEQYF	TGTGCCAGCAGTCCCTCGGGGGGCTACGAGCAGTACTTC
TRBD2	TRBV11-3	few	TRBJ2-7	CASSLVPSGTPYGQYF	TGTGCCAGCAGCTTAGTTCCTAGCGGGACACCCTACGGACAGTACTTC
-	TRBV12-3/TRBV12-4	-	TRBJ2-7	CASSSEGGLGQYF	TGTGCCAGCAGCTCCGAGGGAGGATTGGGGCAGTACTTC
-	TRBV11-3	medium-sized	TRBJ2-7	CASSSNTYEQYF	TGTGCCAGCAGCTCGAATACCTACGAGCAGTACTTC
-	TRBV7-2	many	TRBJ2-6	CASSLGGAGANVLTF	TGTGCCAGCAGCTTAGGTGGGGCTGGGGCCAACGTCCTGACTTTC